This passage covers 6 T cell receptor beta chains from one sample sequenced in a study of OX40 agonist ivuxolimab in advanced cancers. Here immunoSEQ multiplex PCR was the method, and the copy in TCRdb shows in-frame clones only, minus some. The profile covers about 37,000 clones, with approximately 84% appearing a single time and under 20% taken by the ten largest. The sequencing here drew on CD4+ or CD8+ T cells sorted from blood, taken in a trial of the OX40 agonist ivuxolimab. The receptors derive from an adult with an advanced solid tumor such as melanoma, head and neck, liver or kidney cancer.

This clone has just one count. The chain recombines TRBV13 with TRBJ2-3; D remains unclear. Trimming removed 4 bases at V and 0 bases at J, with 5 bases between. The CDR3 runs to 13 residues. Per germline, CDR1 PRHDT and CDR2 FYEKMQ (reference sequence). Here the CDR3 DNA reads TGTGCCAGCAGCTCTTTGAGCACAGATACGCAGTATTTT. Translating it yields CASSSLSTDTQYF.

The chain links TRBV16 to TRBJ1-5, with D unclear. Germline V CDR1 and CDR2: KGHSY, FQNENV. This CDR3 is 14 amino acids long. V lost 0 bases to trimming and J lost 3 bases, with 6 bases between them. CDR3 bases: TGTGCCAGCAGCCAATCACCAGTCAATCAGCCCCAGCATTTT. Amino acids: CASSQSPVNQPQHF. Full variable domain (missing parts from reference TRBV16 and TRBJ1-5): GEEVAQTPKHLVRGEGQKAKLYCAPIKGHSYVFWYQQVLKNEFKFLISFQNENVFDETGMPKERFSAKCLPNSPCSLEIQATKLEDSAVYFCASSQSPVNQPQHFGDGTRLSIL.

This CDR3 is CASIDDHEAFF. The CDR3 DNA follows: TGTGCCAGTATCGACGACCATGAAGCTTTCTTT. The rearrangement joins TRBV19 to TRBJ1-1; no definite D call. The CDR3 sequence is 11 residues long. Trimming shortened V by 7 bases and J by 7 bases, and 10 bases separated the two germline ends. Germline V gene sequence: CDR1 LNHDA, CDR2 SQIVND (reference sequence).

This clone was picked up one time. This chain connects TRBV19 to TRBJ1-3; D remains unclear. V was trimmed by 10 bases and J by 0 bases, leaving 10 bases between them. CDR1 is LNHDA, CDR2 SQIVND, per germline (reference sequence). This CDR3 is built from 13 residues. CDR3 protein: CATAGGSGNTIYF. In DNA form, the CDR3 reads TGTGCCACCGCGGGTGGCTCTGGAAACACCATATATTTT.

The chain combines TRBV19 with TRBJ2-1; no firm D call. Germline loops: CDR1 LNHDA, CDR2 SQIVND (reference sequence). The V end was cut by 4 bases, the J end by 1 base, with 11 bases between. The CDR3 has 15 amino acids. The CDR3: CASSRTPNSYNEQFF. In DNA form, the CDR3 reads TGTGCCAGTAGTAGAACACCCAATTCCTACAATGAGCAGTTCTTC.

The chain combines TRBV6-1 with TRBJ1-2; D uncertain. The CDR3 has 13 residues. V was shortened by 10 bases and J by 8 bases, with 20 bases between the two germline ends. CDR1 MNHNS and CDR2 SASEGT come from the germline V gene. The CDR3 loop reads CATGMDGLLGYTF. CDR3 DNA: TGTGCCACCGGGATGGACGGACTTTTAGGCTACACCTTC.